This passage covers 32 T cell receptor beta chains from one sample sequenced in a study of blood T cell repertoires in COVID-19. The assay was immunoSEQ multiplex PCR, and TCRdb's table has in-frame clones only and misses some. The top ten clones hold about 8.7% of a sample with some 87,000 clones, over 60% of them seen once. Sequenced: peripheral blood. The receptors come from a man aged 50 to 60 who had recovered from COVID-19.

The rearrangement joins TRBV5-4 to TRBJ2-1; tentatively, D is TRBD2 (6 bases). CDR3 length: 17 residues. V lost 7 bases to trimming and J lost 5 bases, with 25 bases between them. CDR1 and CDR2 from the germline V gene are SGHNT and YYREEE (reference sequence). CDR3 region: CASGRRRDSLGHNEQFF. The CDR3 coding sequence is TGTGCCAGCGGGAGACGGCGGGACTCCTTGGGGCACAATGAGCAGTTCTTC.

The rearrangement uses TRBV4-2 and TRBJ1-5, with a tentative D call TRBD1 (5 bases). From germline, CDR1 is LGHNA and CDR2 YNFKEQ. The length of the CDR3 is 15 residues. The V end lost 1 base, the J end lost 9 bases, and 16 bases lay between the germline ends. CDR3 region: CASSQGGTDPGPQHF. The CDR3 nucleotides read TGTGCCAGCAGCCAAGGCGGGACTGACCCCGGGCCCCAGCATTTT.

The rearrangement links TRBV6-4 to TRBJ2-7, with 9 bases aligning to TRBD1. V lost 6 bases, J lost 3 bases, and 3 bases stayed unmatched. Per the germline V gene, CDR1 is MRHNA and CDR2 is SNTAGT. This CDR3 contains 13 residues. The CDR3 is CASSGTGNYEQYF. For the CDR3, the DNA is TGTGCCAGCAGCGGGACAGGGAACTACGAGCAGTACTTC.

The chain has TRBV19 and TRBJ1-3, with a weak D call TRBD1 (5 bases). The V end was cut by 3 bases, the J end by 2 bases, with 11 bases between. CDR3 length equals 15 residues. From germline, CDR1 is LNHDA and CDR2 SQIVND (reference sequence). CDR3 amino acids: CASSIPGLAGNTIYF. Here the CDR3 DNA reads TGTGCCAGTAGTATTCCGGGACTGGCTGGAAACACCATATATTTT.

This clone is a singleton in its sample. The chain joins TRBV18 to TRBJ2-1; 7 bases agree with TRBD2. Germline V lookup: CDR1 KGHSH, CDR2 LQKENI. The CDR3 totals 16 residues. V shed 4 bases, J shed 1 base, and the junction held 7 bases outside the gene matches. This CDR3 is CASSQNAGVSYNEQFF. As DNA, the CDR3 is TGTGCCAGCTCACAAAACGCGGGGGTGTCCTACAATGAGCAGTTCTTC. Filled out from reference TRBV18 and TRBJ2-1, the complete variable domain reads NAGVMQNPRHLVRRRGQEARLRCSPMKGHSHVYWYRQLPEEGLKFMVYLQKENIIDESGMPKERFSAEFPKEGPSILRIQQVVRGDSAAYFCASSQNAGVSYNEQFFGPGTRLTVL.

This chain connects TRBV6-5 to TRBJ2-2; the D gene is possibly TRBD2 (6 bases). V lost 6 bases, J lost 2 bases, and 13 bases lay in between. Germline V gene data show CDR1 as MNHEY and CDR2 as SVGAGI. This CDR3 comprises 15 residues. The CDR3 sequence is CASSRGSYNTGELFF. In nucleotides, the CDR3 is TGTGCCAGCAGCCGGGGGAGCTATAACACCGGGGAGCTGTTTTTT.

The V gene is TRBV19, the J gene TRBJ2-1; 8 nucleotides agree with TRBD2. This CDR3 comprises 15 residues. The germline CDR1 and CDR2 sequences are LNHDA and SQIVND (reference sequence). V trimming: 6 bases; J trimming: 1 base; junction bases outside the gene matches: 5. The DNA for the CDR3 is TGTGCCAGTAGAGATAGCGGGGTATCCTACAATGAGCAGTTCTTC. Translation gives CASRDSGVSYNEQFF. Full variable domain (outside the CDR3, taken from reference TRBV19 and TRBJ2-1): DGGITQSPKYLFRKEGQNVTLSCEQNLNHDAMYWYRQDPGQGLRLIYYSQIVNDFQKGDIAEGYSVSREKKESFPLTVTSAQKNPTAFYLCASRDSGVSYNEQFFGPGTRLTVL.

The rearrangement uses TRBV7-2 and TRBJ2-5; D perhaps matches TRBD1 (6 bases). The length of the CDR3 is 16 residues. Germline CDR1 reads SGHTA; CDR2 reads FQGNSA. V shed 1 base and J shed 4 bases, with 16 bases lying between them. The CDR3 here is CASSLGSGVGGETQYF. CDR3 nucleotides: TGTGCCAGCAGCTTAGGTTCAGGGGTCGGAGGAGAGACCCAGTACTTC.

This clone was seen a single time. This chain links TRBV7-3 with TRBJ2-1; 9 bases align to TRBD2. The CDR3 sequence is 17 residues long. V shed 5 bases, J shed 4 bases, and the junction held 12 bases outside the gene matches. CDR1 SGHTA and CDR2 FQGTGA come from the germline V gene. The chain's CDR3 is CASSESVGSGGYNEQFF. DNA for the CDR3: TGTGCCAGCAGCGAAAGCGTAGGTAGCGGGGGTTACAATGAGCAGTTCTTC.

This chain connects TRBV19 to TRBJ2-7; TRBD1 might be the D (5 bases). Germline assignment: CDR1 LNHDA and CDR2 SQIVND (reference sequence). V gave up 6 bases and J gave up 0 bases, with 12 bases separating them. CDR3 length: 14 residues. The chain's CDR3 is CASSRQWDSYEQYF. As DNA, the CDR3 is TGTGCCAGTAGCCGACAGTGGGACTCCTACGAGCAGTACTTC.

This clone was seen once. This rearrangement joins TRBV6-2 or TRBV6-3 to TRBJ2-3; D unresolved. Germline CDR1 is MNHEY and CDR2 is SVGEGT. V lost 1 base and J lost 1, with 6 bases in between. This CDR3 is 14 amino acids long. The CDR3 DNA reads TGTGCCAGCAGTTACTACCAGGGCACAGATACGCAGTATTTT. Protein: CASSYYQGTDTQYF.

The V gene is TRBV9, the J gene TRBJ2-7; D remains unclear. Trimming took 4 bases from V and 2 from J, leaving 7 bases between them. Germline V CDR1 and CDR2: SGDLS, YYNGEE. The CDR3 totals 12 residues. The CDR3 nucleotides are TGTGCCAGCAGCCCTCGGGCCTACGAGCAGTACTTC. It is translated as CASSPRAYEQYF. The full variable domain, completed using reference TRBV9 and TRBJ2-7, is DSGVTQTPKHLITATGQRVTLRCSPRSGDLSVYWYQQSLDQGLQFLIQYYNGEERAKGNILERFSAQQFPDLHSELNLSSLELGDSALYFCASSPRAYEQYFGPGTRLTVT.

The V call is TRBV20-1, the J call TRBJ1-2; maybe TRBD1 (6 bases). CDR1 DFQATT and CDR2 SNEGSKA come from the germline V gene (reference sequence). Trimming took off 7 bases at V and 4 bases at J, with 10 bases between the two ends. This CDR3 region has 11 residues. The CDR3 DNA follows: TGCAGTGGCCAGGGGTCCTATGGCTACACCTTC. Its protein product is CSGQGSYGYTF.

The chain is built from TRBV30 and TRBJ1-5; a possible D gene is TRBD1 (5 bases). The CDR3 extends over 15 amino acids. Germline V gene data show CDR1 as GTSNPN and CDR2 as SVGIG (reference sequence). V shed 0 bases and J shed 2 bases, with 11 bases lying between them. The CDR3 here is CAWSVGGVGNQPQHF. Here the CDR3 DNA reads TGTGCCTGGAGTGTAGGAGGGGTTGGCAATCAGCCCCAGCATTTT.

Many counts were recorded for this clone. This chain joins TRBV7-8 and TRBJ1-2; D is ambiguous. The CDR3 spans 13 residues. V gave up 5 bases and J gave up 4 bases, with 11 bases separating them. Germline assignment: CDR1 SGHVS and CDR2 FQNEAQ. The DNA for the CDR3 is TGTGCCAGCAGCACCGACACCTCCTATGGCTACACCTTC. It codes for CASSTDTSYGYTF.

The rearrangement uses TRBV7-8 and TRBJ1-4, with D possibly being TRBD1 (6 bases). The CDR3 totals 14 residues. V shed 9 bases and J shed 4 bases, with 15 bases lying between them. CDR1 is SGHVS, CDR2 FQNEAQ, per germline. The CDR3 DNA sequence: TGTGCCAGTACCTGGGACACCGGTAATGAAAAACTGTTTTTT. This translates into CASTWDTGNEKLFF.

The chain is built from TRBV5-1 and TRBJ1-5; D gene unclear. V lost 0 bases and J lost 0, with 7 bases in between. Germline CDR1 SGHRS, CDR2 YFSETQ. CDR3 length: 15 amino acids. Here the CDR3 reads CASSLGGNSNQPQHF. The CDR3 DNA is TGCGCCAGCAGCTTGGGAGGGAATAGCAATCAGCCCCAGCATTTT.

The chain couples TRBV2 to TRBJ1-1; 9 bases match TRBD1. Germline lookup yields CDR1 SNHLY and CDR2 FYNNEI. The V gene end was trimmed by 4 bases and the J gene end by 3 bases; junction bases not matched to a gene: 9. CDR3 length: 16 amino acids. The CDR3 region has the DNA TGTGCCAGCAGTGCTGGGACAGGGAGGAAGGACACTGAAGCTTTCTTT. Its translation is CASSAGTGRKDTEAFF.

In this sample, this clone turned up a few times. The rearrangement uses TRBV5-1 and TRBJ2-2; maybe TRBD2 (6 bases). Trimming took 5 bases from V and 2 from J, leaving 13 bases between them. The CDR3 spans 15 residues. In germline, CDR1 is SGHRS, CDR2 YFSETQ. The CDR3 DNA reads TGCGCCAGCAGAGTCGGAGGGCCAAACACCGGGGAGCTGTTTTTT. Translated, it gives CASRVGGPNTGELFF.

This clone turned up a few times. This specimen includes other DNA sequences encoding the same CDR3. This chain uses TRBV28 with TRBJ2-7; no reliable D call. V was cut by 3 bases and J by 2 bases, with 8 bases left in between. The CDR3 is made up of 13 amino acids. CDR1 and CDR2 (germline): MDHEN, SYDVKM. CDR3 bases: TGTGCCAGCAGTTTCCCTAAAACCTACGAGCAGTACTTC. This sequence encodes CASSFPKTYEQYF.

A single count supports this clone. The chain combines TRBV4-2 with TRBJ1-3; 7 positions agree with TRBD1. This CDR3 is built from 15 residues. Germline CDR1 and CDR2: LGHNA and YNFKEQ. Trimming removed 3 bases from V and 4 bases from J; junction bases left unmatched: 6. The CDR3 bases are TGTGCCAGCAGCCACCGACAGGGCTTGGGAAACACCATATATTTT. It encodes CASSHRQGLGNTIYF.

The CDR3 sequence: CASSSTGTDYGYTF. For the CDR3, the DNA is TGTGCCAGCAGCTCAACCGGGACAGACTATGGCTACACCTTC. The rearrangement uses TRBV11-2 and TRBJ1-2, with 7 positions matching TRBD1. This CDR3 is built from 14 residues. The germline V gene has CDR1 SGHAT and CDR2 FQNNGV. Trimming at V came to 4 bases and at J to 3 bases, leaving 5 bases not matched to a gene.

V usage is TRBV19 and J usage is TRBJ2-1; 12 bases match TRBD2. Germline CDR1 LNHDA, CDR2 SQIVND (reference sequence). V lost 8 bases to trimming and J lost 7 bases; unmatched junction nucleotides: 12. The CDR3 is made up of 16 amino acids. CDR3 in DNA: TGTGCCAGTCGCTCCAGACTAGCGGGAGAGGTAAATGAGCAGTTCTTC. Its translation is CASRSRLAGEVNEQFF. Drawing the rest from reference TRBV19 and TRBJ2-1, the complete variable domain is DGGITQSPKYLFRKEGQNVTLSCEQNLNHDAMYWYRQDPGQGLRLIYYSQIVNDFQKGDIAEGYSVSREKKESFPLTVTSAQKNPTAFYLCASRSRLAGEVNEQFFGPGTRLTVL.

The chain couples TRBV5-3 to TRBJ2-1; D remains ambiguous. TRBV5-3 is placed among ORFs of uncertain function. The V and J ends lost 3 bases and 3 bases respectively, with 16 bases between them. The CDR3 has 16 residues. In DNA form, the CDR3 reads TGTGCCAGAAGCTCCCCTCCGTGGGCCGGCTACAATGAGCAGTTCTTC. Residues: CARSSPPWAGYNEQFF.

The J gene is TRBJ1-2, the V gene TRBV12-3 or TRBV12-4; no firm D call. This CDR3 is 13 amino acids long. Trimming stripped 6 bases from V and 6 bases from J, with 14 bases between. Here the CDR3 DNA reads TGTGCCAGCAGCCTGGAGGGTTTTCATGGCTACACCTTC. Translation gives CASSLEGFHGYTF.

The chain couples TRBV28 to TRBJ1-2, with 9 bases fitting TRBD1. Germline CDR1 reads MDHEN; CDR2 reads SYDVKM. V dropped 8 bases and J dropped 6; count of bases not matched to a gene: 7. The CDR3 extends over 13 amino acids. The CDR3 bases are TGTGCCAGCGCCGGACAGGGGTCGGATGGCTACACCTTC. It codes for CASAGQGSDGYTF.

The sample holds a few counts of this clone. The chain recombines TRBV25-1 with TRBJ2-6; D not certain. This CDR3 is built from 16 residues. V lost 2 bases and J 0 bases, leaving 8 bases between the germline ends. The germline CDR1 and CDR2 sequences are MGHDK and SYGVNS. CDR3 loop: CASSENIRSGANVLTF. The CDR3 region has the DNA TGTGCCAGCAGTGAAAACATCCGCTCTGGGGCCAACGTCCTGACTTTC. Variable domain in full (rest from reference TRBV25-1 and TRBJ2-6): EADIYQTPRYLVIGTGKKITLECSQTMGHDKMYWYQQDPGMELHLIHYSYGVNSTEKGDLSSESTVSRIRTEHFPLTLESARPSHTSQYLCASSENIRSGANVLTFGAGSRLTVL.

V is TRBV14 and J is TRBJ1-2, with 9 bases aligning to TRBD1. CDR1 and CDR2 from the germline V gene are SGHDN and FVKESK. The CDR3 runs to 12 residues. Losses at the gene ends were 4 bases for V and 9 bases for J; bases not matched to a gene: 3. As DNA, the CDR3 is TGTGCCAGCAGCCCCGGGACAGGGCGCTACACCTTC. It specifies CASSPGTGRYTF.

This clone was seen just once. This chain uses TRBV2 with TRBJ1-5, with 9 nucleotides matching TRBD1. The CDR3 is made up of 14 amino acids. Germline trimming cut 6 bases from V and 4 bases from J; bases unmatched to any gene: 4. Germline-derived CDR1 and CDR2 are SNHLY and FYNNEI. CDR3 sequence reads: CASRAGTGNQPQHF. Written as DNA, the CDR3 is TGTGCCAGCAGAGCCGGGACAGGGAATCAGCCCCAGCATTTT.

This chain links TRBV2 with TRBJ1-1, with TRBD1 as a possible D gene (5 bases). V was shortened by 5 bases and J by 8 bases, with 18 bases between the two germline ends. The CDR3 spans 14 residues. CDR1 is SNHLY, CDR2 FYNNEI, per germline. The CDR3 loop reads CASSYGQSGLEAFF. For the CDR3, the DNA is TGTGCCAGCAGTTATGGCCAGTCGGGACTCGAAGCTTTCTTT.

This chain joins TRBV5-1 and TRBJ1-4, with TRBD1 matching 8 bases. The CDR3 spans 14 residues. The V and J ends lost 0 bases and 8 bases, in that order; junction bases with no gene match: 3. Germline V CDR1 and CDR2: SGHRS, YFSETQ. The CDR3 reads CASSLAGGQEKLFF. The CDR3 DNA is TGCGCCAGCAGCTTGGCAGGGGGCCAAGAAAAACTGTTTTTT.

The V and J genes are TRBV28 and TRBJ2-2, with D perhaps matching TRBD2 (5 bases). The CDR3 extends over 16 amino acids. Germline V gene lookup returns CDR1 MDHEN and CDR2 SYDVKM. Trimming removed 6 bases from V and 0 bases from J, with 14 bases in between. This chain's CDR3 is CASRPLGSANTGELFF. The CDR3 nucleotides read TGTGCCAGCAGACCTCTTGGGAGCGCGAACACCGGGGAGCTGTTTTTT.